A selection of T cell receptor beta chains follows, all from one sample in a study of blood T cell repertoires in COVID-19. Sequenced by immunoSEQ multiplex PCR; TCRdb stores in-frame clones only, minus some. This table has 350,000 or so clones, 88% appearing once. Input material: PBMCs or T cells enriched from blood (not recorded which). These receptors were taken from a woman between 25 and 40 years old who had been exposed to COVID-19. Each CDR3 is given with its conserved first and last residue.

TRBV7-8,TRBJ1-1,CASSLAGTGGWVTEAFF
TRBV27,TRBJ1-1,CASSVRGRNTEAFF
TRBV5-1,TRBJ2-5,CASSWGTSEGETQYF
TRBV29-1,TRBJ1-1,CSVERLNTEAFF
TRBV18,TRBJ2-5,CASSRSGSQETQYF
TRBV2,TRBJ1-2,CASRGYNTGKDYGYTF
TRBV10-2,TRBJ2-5,CASSESLWTGQETQYF
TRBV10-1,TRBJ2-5,CASSLAGTALETQYF
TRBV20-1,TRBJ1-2,CSVLRGLGYTF
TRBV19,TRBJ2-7,CASSKGTGGYEQYF